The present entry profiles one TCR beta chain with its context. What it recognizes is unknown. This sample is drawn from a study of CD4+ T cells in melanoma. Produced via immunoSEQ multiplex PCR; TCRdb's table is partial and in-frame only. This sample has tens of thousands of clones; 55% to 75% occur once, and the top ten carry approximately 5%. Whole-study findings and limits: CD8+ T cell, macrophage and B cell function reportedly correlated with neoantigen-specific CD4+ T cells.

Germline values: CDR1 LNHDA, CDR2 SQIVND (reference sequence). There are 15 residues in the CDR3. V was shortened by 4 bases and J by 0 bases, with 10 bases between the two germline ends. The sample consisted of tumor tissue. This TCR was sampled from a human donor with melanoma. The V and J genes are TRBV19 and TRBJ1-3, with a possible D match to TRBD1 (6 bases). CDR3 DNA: TGTGCCAGTAGTACCGGACAGTACTCTGGAAACACCATATATTTT. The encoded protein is CASSTGQYSGNTIYF.